The 29 T cell receptor beta chains below come from one sample, sequenced in a study of T-cell reconstitution after alpha-beta-depleted transplantation in children. A TCRbeta library incorporating unique molecular identifiers was prepared. Using its own MiXCR run on the PCR reads, TCRdb lists one record per CDR3 protein. The profile shows 700,000 or so distinct CDR3 sequences, about 12% of them singletons. This sample comprised PBMCs, obtained before TCRalphabeta/CD19-depleted stem cell transplant. These receptor sequences come from a girl under 10 years old with congenital amegakaryocytic thrombocytopenia, due to receive a stem cell transplant.

This clonotype was detected a few times. The V gene is TRBV20-1, the J gene TRBJ1-5; D call uncertain. CDR3 size: 13 residues. V dropped 6 bases and J dropped 3 bases, with 12 bases sitting between them. Germline-derived CDR1 and CDR2 are DFQATT and SNEGSKA (reference sequence). The CDR3: CSAHRADNQPQHF. CDR3 in DNA: TGCAGTGCGCACCGGGCTGACAATCAGCCCCAGCATTTT.

V usage is TRBV5-1 and J usage is TRBJ2-5; D is unclear. With 7 bases removed from V and 4 bases from J, the gap between germline ends came to 11 bases. The CDR3 is 12 amino acids. Germline CDR1 SGHRS, CDR2 YFSETQ. The CDR3 spells CASGIYGETQYF. In nucleotides, the CDR3 is TGCGCCAGCGGTATTTACGGAGAGACCCAGTACTTC.

This clonotype has only a few counts. The chain combines TRBV7-9 with TRBJ2-2; 8 nucleotides align to TRBD1. The CDR3 contains 16 residues. Germline trimming cut 5 bases from V and 3 bases from J; bases unmatched to any gene: 8. Looked up from germline, CDR1 is SEHNR and CDR2 is FQNEAQ (reference sequence). The CDR3 nucleotides read TGTGCCAGCAGCCCATCAGACAGGGGTGACACCGGGGAGCTGTTTTTT. Amino acid sequence: CASSPSDRGDTGELFF.

The chain joins TRBV20-1 to TRBJ2-1; tentatively, D is TRBD1 (5 bases). With 5 bases removed from V and 2 bases from J, the gap between germline ends came to 10 bases. CDR1 and CDR2 from the germline V gene are DFQATT and SNEGSKA (reference sequence). The CDR3 covers 13 residues. CDR3 residues: CSAGRVTYNEQFF. Here the CDR3 DNA reads TGCAGTGCTGGCAGGGTTACCTACAATGAGCAGTTCTTC.

This clonotype has a count of ten or more. The rearrangement uses TRBV29-1 and TRBJ2-2, with TRBD2 as a possible D gene (5 bases). The CDR3 consists of 14 residues. V dropped 6 bases and J dropped 4 bases, with 15 bases sitting between them. Per germline, CDR1 SQVTM and CDR2 ANQGSEA. CDR3 sequence (DNA): TGCAGCGTCGACGTCGGGATAACCACCGGGGAGCTGTTTTTT. Its protein product is CSVDVGITTGELFF.

This clonotype was detected ten times or more. The rearrangement links TRBV10-3 to TRBJ2-3; weak D call: TRBD2 (5 bases). Trimming cost V 6 bases and J 0 bases, with 19 bases left between them. Germline V gene sequence: CDR1 ENHRY, CDR2 SYGVKD. The CDR3 length is 17 residues. The DNA for the CDR3 is TGTGCCATCAGCGCCAAGGGCCAGCGGAGTAGCACAGATACGCAGTATTTT. Translating it yields CAISAKGQRSSTDTQYF.

This clonotype showed up just a few times. A read error may produce the germline difference seen at one junction end. The chain combines TRBV7-3 with TRBJ2-7; 8 bases align to TRBD2. CDR1 and CDR2 from the germline V gene are SGHTA and FQGTGA. This CDR3 spans 14 amino acids. The CDR3 DNA follows: TGTGCCAGCAGCATGGGACTAGACTCCCACGAGCAGTACTTC. Translating it yields CASSMGLDSHEQYF.

This clonotype was observed a handful of times. The genes are TRBV20-1 and TRBJ1-5; TRBD1 might be the D (6 bases). CDR1 is DFQATT and CDR2 is SNEGSKA in the germline V gene (reference sequence). Deletions cut 6 bases from V and 3 bases from J, with 12 bases between. This CDR3 spans 13 amino acids. CDR3 DNA sequence: TGCAGTGCAAACACAGGGTACAATCAGCCCCAGCATTTT. It codes for CSANTGYNQPQHF.

This chain links TRBV7-9 with TRBJ1-1, with D possibly TRBD1 on 5 matching bases. Germline-derived CDR1 and CDR2 are SEHNR and FQNEAQ (reference sequence). Trimming shortened V by 1 base and J by 0 bases, and 15 bases separated the two germline ends. The CDR3 covers 17 residues. CDR3 in amino acids: CASSLDGTFHVNTEAFF. In DNA, the CDR3 is TGTGCCAGCAGCTTAGACGGGACCTTCCACGTGAACACTGAAGCTTTCTTT.

The chain uses TRBV9 and TRBJ2-1; no definite D call. V was clipped by 4 bases and J by 13 bases, with 12 bases between them. This CDR3 has 11 residues. Looked up from germline, CDR1 is SGDLS and CDR2 is YYNGEE. Here the CDR3 DNA reads TGTGCCAGCAGCAAGGGCGAAGACCAGTTCTTC. This codes for CASSKGEDQFF.

The rearrangement joins TRBV6-1 to TRBJ2-1; D could derive from TRBD1 or TRBD2 (5 bases each). CDR3 size: 16 residues. The germline gives CDR1 MNHNS, CDR2 SASEGT. V shed 7 bases and J shed 6 bases, with 22 bases lying between them. CDR3 bases: TGTGCCAGCAACGCCGGGACGCCGGCCCAGGCCAATGAGCAGTTCTTC. This gives the protein CASNAGTPAQANEQFF.

This clonotype was found many times. The chain is built from TRBV20-1 and TRBJ2-2; D may correspond to TRBD1 or TRBD2 (5 bases each). Germline V gives CDR1 DFQATT, CDR2 SNEGSKA (reference sequence). The CDR3 spans 13 residues. V was shortened by 2 bases and J by 7 bases, with 11 bases between the two germline ends. The DNA for the CDR3 is TGCAGTGCTAGAAAGAGTGGGGGCGGGGAGCTGTTTTTT. As protein: CSARKSGGGELFF.

This clonotype was counted a few times. The chain carries TRBV4-1 and TRBJ1-5; 8 positions agree with TRBD1. Germline lookup yields CDR1 MGHRA and CDR2 YSYEKL. Trimming removed 1 base from V and 6 bases from J; junction bases left unmatched: 2. The CDR3 totals 14 residues. CDR3 in amino acids: CASSQAGGSQPQHF. The CDR3 coding sequence is TGCGCCAGCAGCCAAGCAGGGGGCAGTCAGCCCCAGCATTTT.

This clonotype showed up just a few times. The chain couples TRBV29-1 to TRBJ2-2, with D tentatively TRBD1 (6 bases). Germline CDR1 and CDR2: SQVTM and ANQGSEA. The CDR3 loop spans 13 amino acids. The ends were cut back, 7 bases at V and 0 bases at J, with 9 bases in the middle. The CDR3 loop reads CSAWTANTGELFF. The CDR3, as DNA: TGCAGCGCCTGGACAGCGAACACCGGGGAGCTGTTTTTT.

This clonotype has ten or more counts. The rearrangement links TRBV12-3 or TRBV12-4 to TRBJ2-3, with 10 nucleotides matching TRBD2. The CDR3 sequence is 15 residues long. Unmatched junction bases numbered 11, after V lost 8 bases and J lost 6 bases. The chain's CDR3 is CASLPFSGRGDTQYF. For the CDR3, the DNA is TGTGCCAGCCTCCCTTTCAGCGGGAGGGGCGATACGCAGTATTTT.

In the case of this clonotype: This may stem from a read error, because a much larger clone lies one nucleotide away. In DNA, the CDR3 is TGCAGCGTTGTCGCAGCGACTGGGGCCCACGTCCTGACTTTC. This codes for CSVVAATGAHVLTF. The chain uses TRBV29-1 and TRBJ2-6, with D perhaps TRBD1 (5 bases). The V gene's germline CDR1 is SQVTM and CDR2 ANQGSEA. This CDR3 contains 14 residues. The complete variable domain, with remaining parts taken from reference TRBV29-1 and TRBJ2-6, reads SAVISQKPSRDICQRGTSLTIQCQVDSQVTMMFWYRQQPGQSLTLIATANQGSEATYESGFVIDKFPISRPNLTFSTLTVSNMSPEDSSIYLCSVVAATGAHVLTFGAGSRLTVL.

This clonotype was recorded at least ten times. The chain has TRBV29-1 and TRBJ2-3; D is uncertain. V gave up 7 bases and J gave up 5 bases, with 4 bases separating them. Germline CDR1 reads SQVTM; CDR2 reads ANQGSEA. The CDR3 contains 9 residues. This CDR3 reads CSAGDTQYF. CDR3 coding DNA: TGCAGCGCGGGAGATACGCAGTATTTT.

This clonotype was counted between two and nine times. This chain uses TRBV14 with TRBJ2-1; TRBD2 agrees at 14 bases. Germline CDR1 reads SGHDN; CDR2 reads FVKESK. CDR3 length: 19 amino acids. Germline trimming cut 0 bases from V and 6 bases from J; bases unmatched to any gene: 10. CDR3 nucleotide sequence: TGTGCCAGCAGCCAAGATTATATGGGACTAGCGGGAGAGGGCAATGAGCAGTTCTTC. Its translation is CASSQDYMGLAGEGNEQFF.

The gene calls are TRBV5-1 and TRBJ2-1; 9 bases map to TRBD2. The CDR3 is 17 residues long. V shed 5 bases and J 5 bases; nucleotides not matched to a gene: 14. From germline, CDR1 is SGHRS and CDR2 YFSETQ. CDR3 in amino acids: CASRAAGGLRGNNEQFF. In DNA, the CDR3 is TGCGCCAGCAGAGCGGCGGGAGGGCTCCGGGGTAACAATGAGCAGTTCTTC.

This clonotype was detected ten times or more. V usage is TRBV20-1 and J usage is TRBJ2-3; maybe TRBD1 (6 bases). The CDR3 loop spans 15 amino acids. The germline V gene has CDR1 DFQATT and CDR2 SNEGSKA (reference sequence). Trimming took 2 bases from V and 1 from J, leaving 13 bases between them. This CDR3 reads CSARSSGVGTDTQYF. CDR3 in DNA: TGCAGTGCTAGATCATCAGGGGTTGGCACAGATACGCAGTATTTT.

The sample holds many counts of this clonotype. J is TRBJ2-2 and V is TRBV10-2, with D tentatively TRBD2 (5 bases). Germline V CDR1 and CDR2: WSHSY, SAAADI. V shed 6 bases and J shed 4 bases, with 12 bases lying between them. The CDR3 is 14 residues long. The CDR3 nucleotides are TGCGCCAGCAGGGTGCCAGAGGGCACCGGGGAGCTGTTTTTT. This encodes CASRVPEGTGELFF.

This clonotype was recorded many times. V gene TRBV12-3 or TRBV12-4 combines with J gene TRBJ1-3; D not certain. CDR3 length: 13 amino acids. V gave up 6 bases and J gave up 0 bases, with 6 bases separating them. CDR3 region: CASRRNSGNTIYF. DNA of the CDR3: TGTGCCAGCAGACGGAACTCTGGAAACACCATATATTTT.

The rearrangement joins TRBV20-1 to TRBJ2-1; the match to TRBD2 covers 14 bases. The CDR3 length is 15 residues. Trimming removed 5 bases from V and 6 bases from J; junction bases left unmatched: 6. The germline V gene has CDR1 DFQATT and CDR2 SNEGSKA (reference sequence). The CDR3, as DNA: TGCAGTGCTTCGTTGGGGACTAGCGGGAGCAATGAGCAGTTCTTC. It specifies CSASLGTSGSNEQFF.

The chain couples TRBV3-1 to TRBJ2-7, with TRBD2 identical over 11 bases. The V segment lost 10 bases and the J segment 3 bases; nucleotides outside the gene matches: 20. The length of the CDR3 is 18 residues. The V gene's germline CDR1 is LGHDT and CDR2 YNNKEL (reference sequence). CDR3 region: CAICPTIQIAGGSYEQYF. The CDR3 DNA reads TGTGCCATCTGTCCGACAATCCAGATAGCGGGAGGGAGCTACGAGCAGTACTTC.

The gene calls are TRBV5-1 and TRBJ2-7, with 7 bases matching TRBD2. V was clipped by 4 bases and J by 3 bases; unmatched bases: 7. The CDR3 is 14 amino acids. Germline V lookup: CDR1 SGHRS, CDR2 YFSETQ. The CDR3, as DNA: TGCGCCAGCAGCGACGGGGCTAGCGGCTACGAGCAGTACTTC. Translating gives CASSDGASGYEQYF. Drawing the rest from reference TRBV5-1 and TRBJ2-7, the complete variable domain is KAGVTQTPRYLIKTRGQQVTLSCSPISGHRSVSWYQQTPGQGLQFLFEYFSETQRNKGNFPGRFSGRQFSNSRSEMNVSTLELGDSALYLCASSDGASGYEQYFGPGTRLTVT.

The chain joins TRBV29-1 to TRBJ2-5, with TRBD2 matching 7 bases. V dropped 0 bases and J dropped 9; count of bases not matched to a gene: 13. This CDR3 has 15 residues. Per the germline V gene, CDR1 is SQVTM and CDR2 is ANQGSEA. The CDR3 DNA reads TGCAGCGTTGAAGATGGGCCTAGCGGCGTGAGGGCCCAGTACTTC. Translated, it gives CSVEDGPSGVRAQYF.

V and J are TRBV5-1 and TRBJ2-1, with D uncertain. Between the trimmed V and J ends, which lost 0 bases and 5 bases, there was a span of 21 bases. Germline V CDR1 and CDR2: SGHRS, YFSETQ. This CDR3 comprises 18 residues. DNA for the CDR3: TGCGCCAGCAGCTTGGGGTCAGAAAGGTATGACGAAAACAATGAGCAGTTCTTC. It yields the protein CASSLGSERYDENNEQFF.

This clonotype has a handful of counts. The chain uses TRBV5-1 and TRBJ2-1, with D perhaps matching TRBD2 (5 bases). The CDR3 spans 15 residues. V shed 0 bases and J shed 0 bases, with 7 bases lying between them. Germline V lookup: CDR1 SGHRS, CDR2 YFSETQ. The DNA for the CDR3 is TGCGCCAGCAGCTTGGATGAGGGCTCCTACAATGAGCAGTTCTTC. This gives the protein CASSLDEGSYNEQFF.

As to this clonotype: A read error may explain this, as a much larger clone is one base away. The V gene is TRBV20-1, the J gene TRBJ2-1; D gene uncertain. The V gene lost 7 bases and the J gene lost 5 bases, with 21 bases spanning the gap. The CDR3 length is 15 residues. Germline values: CDR1 DFQATT, CDR2 SNEGSKA (reference sequence). CDR3 sequence: CSVSPVFFGHNEQFF. In nucleotides, the CDR3 is TGCAGTGTTAGTCCCGTCTTCTTTGGACACAATGAGCAGTTCTTC.